This entry lists 2 T cell receptor beta chains sequenced from one sample in a study of T-cell reconstitution after alpha-beta-depleted transplantation in children. This sample's TCRbeta library carried unique molecular identifier barcodes. TCRdb independently ran MiXCR on the PCR reads; one entry per CDR3 protein. Of around 500,000 distinct CDR3 sequences in the sample, around 12% are singletons; the top ten hold over 5.5%. Sequences were derived from PBMCs from the stem cell graft donor, sampled from the stem cell graft. These receptors all come from a human donor who donated a stem cell graft to a child with combined immunodeficiency.

This clonotype came up many times. The chain combines TRBV12-3 or TRBV12-4 with TRBJ1-5, with a weak D call TRBD1 (6 bases). Deletions cut 3 bases from V and 3 bases from J, with 9 bases between. The CDR3 runs to 14 residues. The CDR3 DNA reads as TGTGCCAGCAGTTTTGGGGGCCCCAATCAGCCCCAGCATTTT. It encodes CASSFGGPNQPQHF.

The V call is TRBV7-9, the J call TRBJ2-7, with TRBD1 matching 7 bases. The CDR3 consists of 16 residues. The germline V gene has CDR1 SEHNR and CDR2 FQNEAQ (reference sequence). V lost 5 bases to trimming and J lost 2 bases; unmatched junction nucleotides: 12. Here the CDR3 DNA reads TGTGCCAGCAGCGGGCCCGAAGGGGGCCAAACCTACGAGCAGTACTTC. This translates into CASSGPEGGQTYEQYF.